This TCR beta chain was found in a study of T cell responses to AZD1222 COVID-19 vaccine. The germline CDR1 and CDR2 sequences are MGHDK and SYGVNS. Trimming removed 0 bases from V and 2 bases from J, with 13 bases in between. This CDR3 comprises 16 residues. Some clones are missing from TCRdb's copy, which holds only in-frame ones; the method was immunoSEQ multiplex PCR. In the table there are more than 150,000 clones, approximately 94% of which are singletons. Second-dose timings of about 4 or about 12 weeks were pooled. The genes are TRBV25-1 and TRBJ1-1; possibly TRBD1 for D (6 bases). The specimen was peripheral blood, collected 28 days after the second AZD1222 dose. This TCR came from an adult who received the AZD1222 COVID-19 vaccine. The CDR3 coding sequence is TGTGCCAGCAGTGAATATGGGCCAGGGGATAACACTGAAGCTTTCTTT. This translates into CASSEYGPGDNTEAFF.